This T cell receptor (beta chain) was sequenced in a study of vaccination and CD4 T cells after COVID-19. Overall study context: At a median approximately 72 days (range 14 to 241) after dose two, post-vaccine samples were obtained. The study's findings and limits: Median SARS-CoV-2-reactive clonotype numbers went up from about 20 to 38, but not significantly.

Treatment indicated: approximately nine-day PBMC culture with coronavirus spike peptide pools or control peptides (ViraFEST assay). The Oncomine TCR Beta short-read assay sequenced DNA from cultured CD4+ T cells. One entry per CDR3 protein results from TCRdb running MiXCR on the PCR reads. The sample consists of fewer than 15,000 distinct CDR3 sequences, around 38% of them appearing once. The ends were cut back, 4 bases at V and 0 bases at J, with 18 bases in the middle. Germline lookup yields CDR1 KGHSH and CDR2 LQKENI. CDR3 length equals 18 residues. Comments on this clonotype: Its specificity is not known.

Sequenced sample: CD4+ T cells from blood, cultured in vitro. The V and J genes are TRBV18 and TRBJ2-2; D gene uncertain. The TCR was taken from a human donor who had recovered from COVID-19. CDR3 loop: CASSLSYTLGANTGELFF. CDR3 bases: TGTGCCAGCTCACTCTCTTACACGCTCGGAGCGAACACCGGGGAGCTGTTTTTT. The whole variable domain, remainder taken from reference TRBV18 and TRBJ2-2, is NAGVMQNPRHLVRRRGQEARLRCSPMKGHSHVYWYRQLPEEGLKFMVYLQKENIIDESGMPKERFSAEFPKEGPSILRIQQVVRGDSAAYFCASSLSYTLGANTGELFFGEGSRLTVL.